Listed below are T cell receptor beta chains from one sample, sequenced in a study of Ad26.COV2.S vaccination and SARS-CoV-2 variants. Clones were sequenced by immunoSEQ multiplex PCR, and TCRdb holds only the in-frame ones, with some missing. The sample carries roughly 300,000 clones, around 88% recorded once. This specimen was peripheral blood, taken in a trial of Ad26.COV2.S vaccine versus placebo. All receptors derive from a person aged 18 to 65 who received the Ad26.COV2.S COVID-19 vaccine or a placebo. Each CDR3 is given with its conserved first and last residue. The D gene is left open where the match is weak. Not every row has a clone size; where given, it reads once, few, many or a size class.

J gene	V gene	clone size	D gene	CDR3 DNA	CDR3 protein
TRBJ1-1	TRBV28	NA	NA	TGTGCCAGCACCCGTTGGAACACTGAAGCTTTCTTT	CASTRWNTEAFF
TRBJ2-5	TRBV19	once	TRBD1	TGTGCCAGTAGCGATTGGGACAGGGGACAAGAGACCCAGTACTTC	CASSDWDRGQETQYF
TRBJ1-1	TRBV7-2	NA	NA	TGTGCCAGCAGCTTAGTCGAGGGTCCCACTGAAGCTTTCTTT	CASSLVEGPTEAFF
TRBJ2-7	TRBV7-3	many	NA	TGTGCCAGCAGCGCCCTTAGCGGACCCTACGAGCAGTACTTC	CASSALSGPYEQYF
TRBJ1-2	TRBV19	NA	NA	TGTGCCAGTATGGAGACAGGATTCTATGGCTACACCTTC	CASMETGFYGYTF
TRBJ1-1	TRBV6-2/TRBV6-3	once	NA	TGTGCCAGCAGTTACGCCAGGTCCTCCACTGAAGCTTTCTTT	CASSYARSSTEAFF
TRBJ2-5	TRBV28	NA	TRBD1	TGTGCCAGCAGTTTATTGACAGGGCAAGAGACCCAGTACTTC	CASSLLTGQETQYF
TRBJ2-5	TRBV7-9	NA	NA	TGTGCCAGCAGCTTAGTACAGCCAGGACCAGACTTGGGAAAGACCCAGTACTTC	CASSLVQPGPDLGKTQYF
TRBJ2-4	TRBV3-1/TRBV3-2	once	NA	TGTGCCAGCAGCCAAGAACCGCCGGGACCCTTAGCCATAAACATTCAGTACTTC	CASSQEPPGPLAINIQYF
TRBJ2-7	TRBV6-2/TRBV6-3	NA	NA	TGTGCCAGCAGTTACGTATACGAGCAGTACTTC	CASSYVYEQYF
TRBJ1-1	TRBV5-4	NA	TRBD1	TGTGCCAGCAGCTTGGCCCCAGGGGGGAACACTGAAGCTTTCTTT	CASSLAPGGNTEAFF
TRBJ1-1	TRBV13	NA	NA	TGTGCCAGCAGCTCAAACTGGGTGGACACTGAAGCTTTCTTT	CASSSNWVDTEAFF
TRBJ2-5	TRBV19	NA	NA	TGTGCCAGCCCACCGCCAGTTAAAGAGACCCAGTACTTC	CASPPPVKETQYF
TRBJ1-1	TRBV28	NA	NA	TGTGCCAGCATGGTGAACACTGAAGCTTTCTTT	CASMVNTEAFF
TRBJ1-5	TRBV5-6	NA	NA	TGTGCCAGCAGCTTGACAGGAGGCAATCAGCCCCAGCATTTT	CASSLTGGNQPQHF